The 19 T cell receptor beta chains below were found in one sample sequenced in a study of T cells in Graves' hyperthyroidism and ophthalmopathy. The TCR beta CDR3 regions underwent amplification using RNA transcripts as the source. First-round RT-PCR of the TCR CDR3 relied on the HTBI primer set. In TCRdb, the multiplex PCR reads were re-called with MiXCR into one record per CDR3 protein. The sample holds under 750,000 distinct CDR3 sequences; under 20% are singletons and the top ten take over 15%. Sequenced input: blood. These receptors were obtained from a woman aged 50 to 60 with Graves' hyperthyroidism that later progressed to Graves' ophthalmopathy.

The table lists this clonotype with a few counts. The chain joins TRBV18 to TRBJ2-1; 8 bases fit TRBD1. Trimming took 3 bases from V and 3 from J; bases not matched to a gene: 10. Germline loops: CDR1 KGHSH, CDR2 LQKENI. The CDR3 is made up of 17 amino acids. DNA of the CDR3: TGTGCCAGCTCACCGACACCCCGGGACAGGAGCTACAATGAGCAGTTCTTC. The encoded protein is CASSPTPRDRSYNEQFF.

This clonotype showed up many times. V gene TRBV18 combines with J gene TRBJ1-1, with 8 nucleotides matching TRBD1. The germline gives CDR1 KGHSH, CDR2 LQKENI. Losses at the gene ends were 5 bases for V and 6 bases for J; bases not matched to a gene: 5. CDR3 size: 13 residues. The DNA for the CDR3 is TGTGCCAGCTCAACACAGGGGGGTTCTGAAGCTTTCTTT. Its translation: CASSTQGGSEAFF.

The sample holds a few counts of this clonotype. The V call is TRBV15, the J call TRBJ1-1; D uncertain. The CDR3 is 16 residues long. Germline values: CDR1 LNHNV, CDR2 YYDKDF (reference sequence). V shed 5 bases and J shed 2 bases, with 18 bases lying between them. The CDR3 DNA reads as TGTGCCACCAGCGGAAGAGGAGCCAAGCTTAACACTGAAGCTTTCTTT. It is translated as CATSGRGAKLNTEAFF.

This clonotype was observed many times. The V gene is TRBV20-1, the J gene TRBJ1-1, with TRBD1 as a possible D gene (6 bases). The germline V gene encodes CDR1 DFQATT and CDR2 SNEGSKA (reference sequence). This CDR3 has 14 amino acids. V was clipped by 0 bases and J by 3 bases, with 11 bases between them. The CDR3 sequence is CSARDKGVDTEAFF. CDR3 DNA: TGCAGTGCTAGAGATAAGGGGGTTGACACTGAAGCTTTCTTT.

This chain links TRBV19 with TRBJ1-1, with D maybe TRBD1 (6 bases). Trimming took 2 bases from V and 6 from J, leaving 16 bases between them. The CDR3 extends over 15 amino acids. Germline CDR1 reads LNHDA; CDR2 reads SQIVND (reference sequence). CDR3 in amino acids: CASSILQGRVPEAFF. The CDR3, as DNA: TGTGCCAGTAGTATACTTCAGGGGCGCGTCCCTGAAGCTTTCTTT.

This clonotype was observed at least ten times. V usage is TRBV6-8 and J usage is TRBJ1-1; D remains ambiguous. CDR1 and CDR2 from the germline V gene are MNHGY and SAAAGT. Trimming cost V 2 bases and J 5 bases, with 12 bases left between them. The CDR3 runs 14 residues. CDR3 sequence reads: CASSYPFTFTEAFF. CDR3 nucleotide sequence: TGTGCCAGCAGTTACCCGTTTACGTTTACTGAAGCTTTCTTT.

A few counts support this clonotype. V gene TRBV12-3 or TRBV12-4 combines with J gene TRBJ1-3, with 7 bases identical to TRBD1. Trimming cost V 5 bases and J 2 bases; bases outside gene matches: 6. This CDR3 has 15 amino acids. Here the CDR3 DNA reads TGTGCCAGCAGTCCAAACCAGGGGGCTGGAAACACCATATATTTT. The encoded protein is CASSPNQGAGNTIYF.

This clonotype was recorded many times. The chain has TRBV5-1 and TRBJ2-3; D unclear. The CDR3 is 14 amino acids. V lost 4 bases, J lost 2 bases, and 11 bases lay in between. Germline CDR1 SGHRS, CDR2 YFSETQ. The CDR3 loop reads CASSRNSVTDTQYF. The CDR3 DNA follows: TGCGCCAGCAGCCGCAACAGTGTCACAGATACGCAGTATTTT.

This clonotype has a handful of counts. The V and J genes are TRBV10-3 and TRBJ1-1; the D is unclear. Trimming left V 0 bases short and J 1 base short, with 12 bases between. The CDR3 has 16 amino acids. Per germline, CDR1 ENHRY and CDR2 SYGVKD. DNA for the CDR3: TGTGCCATCAGTGAGTCTAAGGTGAGGAAGAACACTGAAGCTTTCTTT. Translated, it gives CAISESKVRKNTEAFF.

This clonotype was counted only a few times. The chain carries TRBV7-9 and TRBJ2-2; D is unresolved. Germline assignment: CDR1 SEHNR and CDR2 FQNEAQ (reference sequence). The CDR3 spans 13 residues. With 5 bases removed from V and 6 bases from J, the gap between germline ends came to 10 bases. CDR3 sequence reads: CASSPSIAGELFF. In DNA form, the CDR3 reads TGTGCCAGCAGCCCCAGTATCGCCGGGGAGCTGTTTTTT.

Only a few counts were recorded for this clonotype. The J gene is TRBJ1-1, the V gene TRBV10-3; possibly TRBD1 for D (5 bases). Trimming stripped 11 bases from V and 6 bases from J, with 16 bases between. CDR1 and CDR2 (germline): ENHRY, SYGVKD. The CDR3 spans 12 residues. Written as DNA, the CDR3 is TGTGCCGTCTCCAGGGAAGGCGCTGAAGCTTTCTTT. As protein: CAVSREGAEAFF.

The genes are TRBV29-1 and TRBJ2-2, with D hard to call. Germline CDR1 and CDR2: SQVTM and ANQGSEA. CDR3 length: 12 residues. Trimming removed 4 bases at V and 6 bases at J, with 9 bases between. CDR3 amino acids: CSVALVPGELFF. The CDR3 nucleotides read TGCAGCGTTGCTTTGGTGCCCGGGGAGCTGTTTTTT.

This clonotype was detected a few times. This chain connects TRBV7-6 to TRBJ2-5, with a possible D match to TRBD2 (7 bases). V was shortened by 5 bases and J by 1 base, with 17 bases between the two germline ends. This CDR3 spans 16 amino acids. Germline CDR1 SGHVS, CDR2 FNYEAQ. DNA for the CDR3: TGTGCCAGCAGCAGAGGACGGGGGGCCTTCCAAGAGACCCAGTACTTC. Its protein product is CASSRGRGAFQETQYF.

This clonotype was seen a handful of times. The rearrangement uses TRBV2 and TRBJ2-5; the D gene is possibly TRBD2 (6 bases). Germline lookup yields CDR1 SNHLY and CDR2 FYNNEI. Trimming removed 6 bases at V and 12 bases at J, with 14 bases between. The CDR3 covers 11 residues. The CDR3 DNA reads as TGTGCCAGCAGCCAAGGGACTTTGGAGTACTTC. Amino acids: CASSQGTLEYF.

The J gene is TRBJ1-4, the V gene TRBV30; possibly TRBD1 for D (5 bases). V lost 2 bases to trimming and J lost 5 bases, with 15 bases between them. The CDR3 has 15 residues. The germline V gene has CDR1 GTSNPN and CDR2 SVGIG (reference sequence). The CDR3 loop is CAWSPRGVGNEKLFF. The DNA of the CDR3 is TGTGCCTGGAGTCCCCGGGGGGTGGGAAATGAAAAACTGTTTTTT.

The table lists this clonotype with many counts. This chain links TRBV30 with TRBJ1-1, with D perhaps matching TRBD1 (5 bases). Trimming left V 5 bases short and J 4 bases short, with 14 bases between. The CDR3 loop spans 13 amino acids. Germline values: CDR1 GTSNPN, CDR2 SVGIG (reference sequence). The CDR3 protein is CAWWKGRPTEAFF. The CDR3 coding sequence is TGTGCCTGGTGGAAGGGGCGACCCACTGAAGCTTTCTTT.

This clonotype came up many times. The chain employs TRBV7-9 and TRBJ2-5, with 7 bases matching TRBD2. CDR1 is SEHNR, CDR2 FQNEAQ, per germline (reference sequence). The CDR3 is 17 amino acids. J lost 2 bases, V lost 0 bases, and 9 bases had no gene match. The CDR3 loop is CASSLAGGVLRQETQYF. The CDR3 bases are TGTGCCAGCAGCTTAGCGGGAGGGGTACTACGACAAGAGACCCAGTACTTC.

The chain is built from TRBV20-1 and TRBJ2-1; D is possibly TRBD2 (6 bases). CDR1 is DFQATT and CDR2 is SNEGSKA in the germline V gene (reference sequence). The ends were cut back, 4 bases at V and 11 bases at J, with 18 bases in the middle. The CDR3 is 13 amino acids. The CDR3 sequence is CSANREPVGKQFF. The CDR3 DNA reads TGCAGTGCTAACCGGGAGCCCGTCGGGAAGCAGTTCTTC.

The chain carries TRBV9 and TRBJ2-7; D ambiguous. Deletions cut 0 bases from V and 0 bases from J, with 13 bases between. The CDR3 has 16 amino acids. Germline V gives CDR1 SGDLS, CDR2 YYNGEE. The chain's CDR3 is CASSVAVQPSSYEQYF. CDR3 bases: TGTGCCAGCAGCGTAGCGGTGCAGCCAAGCTCCTACGAGCAGTACTTC.